The clone carrying this TCR beta chain was picked up one time. Antigen: not known. This sample was taken from a study of shared clonotypes between healthy human individuals. Findings and caveats of the study: Between a few donors, naive CD4 clonotypes were shared at a level of about 5%.

Assay execution proceeded at the deep level. The protocol was immunoSEQ multiplex PCR, while the TCRdb copy is restricted to in-frame clones and leaves out a portion. The sample yields approximately 2.5 million clones, approximately 93% seen once. The CDR3 sequence is 15 residues long. The junction had 6 bases not matched to a gene; V was cut back by 4 bases and J by 5 bases. Germline lookup yields CDR1 MGHRA and CDR2 YSYEKL. Specimen: naive CD4+ T cells from PBMCs. Described subset: CD45RA+ positively selected. This receptor was taken from a man between 18 and 35 years old in good health. Some clones in this sample may be carry-over from other donors' samples. The V call is TRBV4-1, the J call TRBJ2-3, with 10 bases matching TRBD1. Here the CDR3 DNA reads TGCGCCAGCAGCCCGCCGGGACAGGGGATAGATACGCAGTATTTT. Protein sequence: CASSPPGQGIDTQYF.